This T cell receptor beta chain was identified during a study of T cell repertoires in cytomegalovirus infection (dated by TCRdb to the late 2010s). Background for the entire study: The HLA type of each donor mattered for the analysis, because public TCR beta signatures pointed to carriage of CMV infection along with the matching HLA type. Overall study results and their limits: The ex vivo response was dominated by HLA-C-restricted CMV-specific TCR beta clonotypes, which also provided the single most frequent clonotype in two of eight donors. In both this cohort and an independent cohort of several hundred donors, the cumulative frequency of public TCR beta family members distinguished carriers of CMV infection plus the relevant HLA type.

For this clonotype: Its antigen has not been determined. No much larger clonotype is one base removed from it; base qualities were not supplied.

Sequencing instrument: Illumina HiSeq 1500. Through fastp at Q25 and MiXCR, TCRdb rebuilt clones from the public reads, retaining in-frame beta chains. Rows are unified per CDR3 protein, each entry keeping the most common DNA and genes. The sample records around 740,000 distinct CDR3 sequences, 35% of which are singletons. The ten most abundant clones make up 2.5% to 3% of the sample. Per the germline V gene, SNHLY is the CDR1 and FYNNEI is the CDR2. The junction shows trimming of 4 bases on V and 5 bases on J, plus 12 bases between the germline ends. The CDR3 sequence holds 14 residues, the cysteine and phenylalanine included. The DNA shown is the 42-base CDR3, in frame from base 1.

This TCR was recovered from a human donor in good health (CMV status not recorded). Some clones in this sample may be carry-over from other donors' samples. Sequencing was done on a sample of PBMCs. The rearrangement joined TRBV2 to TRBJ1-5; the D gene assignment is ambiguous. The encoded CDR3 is CASSVVGWDQPQHF. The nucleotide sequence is TGTGCCAGCAGTGTCGTAGGTTGGGATCAGCCCCAGCATTTT.